This T cell receptor (beta chain) was recovered during a study of blood T cell repertoires in COVID-19. Study in general: Researchers got acute and convalescent COVID-19 samples from the United States, Italy and Spain. PBMCs, B-cell-depleted T cells, or T cells provided the cDNA or gDNA that made up the material.

This CDR3 has 17 residues. With 2 bases clipped from V and 7 bases from J, the junction kept 13 bases outside the gene matches. The germline gives CDR1 MNHEY, CDR2 SMNVEV (reference sequence). Repertoires were generated with immunoSEQ multiplex PCR, while TCRdb's copy carries only in-frame clones and drops some. The sample comprises approximately 220,000 clones, over 75% of which are singletons, and roughly 4.2% rests with the top ten. This clonotype was sampled from a middle-aged man with acute or convalescent COVID-19. The chain carries TRBV27 and TRBJ2-1; 8 nucleotides line up with TRBD2. Sequencing was carried out using peripheral blood. The CDR3 reads CASSLDRKRGPRNEQFF. CDR3 in DNA: TGTGCCAGCAGTTTAGATCGGAAGCGGGGGCCAAGGAATGAGCAGTTCTTC.